Sequencing of this T cell receptor (beta chain) was carried out in a study of cytomegalovirus exposure and HLA in healthy donors. Findings and limits, study-wide: In vitro testing confirmed a few CMV-associated chains as specific for CMV antigens. Solely CMV serostatus was available to characterize immune exposure. Among donors in an Asian-associated ancestry cluster, a later analysis reportedly found fewer N-insertions than the roughly 680-donor mean.

It was with 60 Vbeta and 13 Jbeta primers that the PCR ran. In the authors' methods: Around 83 million unique TCR beta chains, roughly 11 million shared, were counted in a later analysis. The table came from immunoSEQ multiplex PCR; TCRdb's copy has only in-frame clones and leaves some out. V and J calls plus clone size are reproduced from that table; the DNA served to infer D and trimming. The table includes under 250,000 clones, roughly four fifths detected once. Remarks on this clone: The target antigen is unknown.

V lost 6 bases to trimming and J lost 4 bases, with 9 bases between them. The CDR3 contains 12 residues. Germline CDR1 and CDR2: SGHNT and YYREEE (reference sequence). This TCR came from a middle-aged woman in good health and CMV-seronegative. V gene TRBV5-4 combines with J gene TRBJ2-3, with D maybe TRBD2 (6 bases). Input material: PBMCs. The CDR3 nucleotides are TGTGCCAGCATGGAGGGACCAGATACGCAGTATTTT. It yields the protein CASMEGPDTQYF. Full variable domain (outside the CDR3, taken from reference TRBV5-4 and TRBJ2-3): ETGVTQSPTHLIKTRGQQVTLRCSSQSGHNTVSWYQQALGQGPQFIFQYYREEENGRGNFPPRFSGLQFPNYSSELNVNALELDDSALYLCASMEGPDTQYFGPGTRLTVL.